Presented here are 17 T cell receptor beta chains from one specimen sequenced in a study of vaccination and CD4 T cells after COVID-19 (dated by TCRdb to the early 2020s). The treatment or condition tag for this specimen amounts to: approximately nine-day PBMC culture with coronavirus spike peptide pools or control peptides (ViraFEST assay). CD4+ T cells from unexposed donors were collected before the COVID-19 pandemic (2011-2018). Their target antigens are unknown. Receptor amplification or capture employed PCR. These reads were obtained on an Illumina iSeq 100. DNA from cultured CD4+ T cells was subjected to TCR sequencing with the Oncomine TCR Beta short-read assay at the Johns Hopkins FTIC core. The QIAamp micro DNA kit was used to extract genomic DNA from the cultured CD4+ T cells. TCRdb reworked the public reads: Q25 trimming with fastp, MiXCR clone assembly, productive beta chains retained. CDR3 protein duplicates are merged, each entry listing the most common genes and DNA. The sample table lists several thousand distinct CDR3 sequences, roughly 33% of them with a count of one. 38% of the sample rests with the top ten.

Sequencing was performed on CD4+ T cells from blood, cultured in vitro. These receptors were collected from a human donor in good health.

V is TRBV10-3 and J is TRBJ2-7; TRBD2 agrees at 9 bases. The CDR3 is 15 residues long. Germline lookup yields CDR1 ENHRY and CDR2 SYGVKD. V shed 7 bases, J shed 0 bases, and the junction held 7 bases outside the gene matches. The chain's CDR3 is CAIMASGESSYEQYF. CDR3 DNA: TGTGCCATCATGGCTAGCGGGGAATCCTCCTACGAGCAGTACTTC.

The gene calls are TRBV7-9 and TRBJ2-5; TRBD2 aligns across 7 bases. The CDR3 is 14 residues long. Germline values: CDR1 SEHNR, CDR2 FQNEAQ (reference sequence). V was clipped by 6 bases and J by 5 bases; unmatched bases: 9. The CDR3 loop reads CASSTSGASETQYF. The CDR3 DNA sequence: TGTGCCAGCAGTACAAGCGGGGCGTCGGAGACCCAGTACTTC. Variable domain in full (rest from reference TRBV7-9 and TRBJ2-5): DTGVSQNPRHKITKRGQNVTFRCDPISEHNRLYWYRQTLGQGPEFLTYFQNEAQLEKSRLLSDRFSAERPKGSFSTLEIQRTEQGDSAMYLCASSTSGASETQYFGPGTRLLVL.

A remark on this clonotype: Relative to the germline gene, one junction end is altered; a read error may explain this. V usage is TRBV7-9 and J usage is TRBJ2-7, with TRBD2 as a possible D gene (7 bases). Per germline, CDR1 SEHNR and CDR2 FQNEAQ (reference sequence). The CDR3 has 14 amino acids. The CDR3 DNA reads TGTGCCAGCAGCACGGGGGGCCCAGGGTACGAGAAGTACTTC. The encoded protein is CASSTGGPGYEKYF.

This chain uses TRBV6-4 with TRBJ1-1; a possible D gene is TRBD1 (6 bases). Looked up from germline, CDR1 is MRHNA and CDR2 is SNTAGT. The CDR3 spans 13 residues. Between the trimmed V and J ends, which lost 6 bases and 4 bases, there was a span of 12 bases. This CDR3 reads CASSIRGGTEAFF. CDR3 sequence (DNA): TGTGCCAGCAGCATCAGGGGAGGCACTGAAGCTTTCTTT.

The V and J genes are TRBV29-1 and TRBJ2-7; D might be TRBD2 (6 bases). This CDR3 is built from 13 residues. Per germline, CDR1 SQVTM and CDR2 ANQGSEA. V lost 7 bases to trimming and J lost 6 bases, with 19 bases between them. The CDR3 sequence is CSAGSGENGEQYF. The CDR3 bases are TGCAGCGCCGGTAGCGGCGAAAATGGCGAGCAGTACTTC.

The chain links TRBV20-1 to TRBJ1-3; D unresolved. V was cut by 4 bases and J by 0 bases, with 10 bases left in between. Germline lookup yields CDR1 DFQATT and CDR2 SNEGSKA (reference sequence). The CDR3 extends over 14 amino acids. CDR3 in amino acids: CSAIRTSSGNTIYF. DNA for the CDR3: TGCAGTGCTATCCGGACGAGCTCTGGAAACACCATATATTTT.

This clonotype appeared a few times. The chain uses TRBV4-1 and TRBJ2-3; 11 bases are a match to TRBD2. The germline V gene encodes CDR1 MGHRA and CDR2 YSYEKL. CDR3 size: 16 residues. V lost 1 base to trimming and J lost 4 bases; unmatched junction nucleotides: 4. CDR3 DNA sequence: TGCGCCAGCAGCCAAGCCCCGGGACTAGCGGCAGATACGCAGTATTTT. Translating gives CASSQAPGLAADTQYF.

The V gene is TRBV11-2, the J gene TRBJ2-7, with unresolved D. Germline CDR1 reads SGHAT; CDR2 reads FQNNGV. This CDR3 is built from 16 residues. The V end lost 2 bases, the J end lost 2 bases, and 16 bases lay between the germline ends. The chain's CDR3 is CASSLNPRSAPYEQYF. The CDR3 nucleotides are TGTGCCAGCAGCTTAAATCCAAGGTCAGCTCCCTACGAGCAGTACTTC.

This clonotype was seen a handful of times. The rearrangement links TRBV20-1 to TRBJ2-2, with unresolved D. There are 14 residues in the CDR3. Trimming pared 3 bases from V and 0 bases from J, leaving 8 bases between. Germline V lookup: CDR1 DFQATT, CDR2 SNEGSKA (reference sequence). The CDR3, as DNA: TGCAGTGCTAGCTCGACGACGAACACCGGGGAGCTGTTTTTT. Protein sequence: CSASSTTNTGELFF.

The rearrangement links TRBV5-5 to TRBJ1-6, with 7 bases that match TRBD1. Per the germline V gene, CDR1 is SGHKS and CDR2 is YYEKEE (reference sequence). CDR3 length: 17 amino acids. The ends lost 0 bases at V and 10 bases at J; junction bases unmatched: 13. CDR3 nucleotides: TGTGCCAGCAGCTTGGACCCAAGGACAGGCTGGGGCTCACCCCTCCACTTT. Its protein product is CASSLDPRTGWGSPLHF.

This chain uses TRBV27 with TRBJ1-4; 11 nucleotides line up with TRBD1. This CDR3 region has 14 residues. Germline V gives CDR1 MNHEY, CDR2 SMNVEV (reference sequence). V gave up 4 bases and J gave up 7 bases; unmatched junction bases: 2. CDR3 DNA: TGTGCCAGCAGTTGGGGGACAGGGGGTGAAAAACTGTTTTTT. The encoded protein is CASSWGTGGEKLFF.

This chain connects TRBV10-3 to TRBJ2-5, with D hard to call. V lost 0 bases to trimming and J lost 5 bases, with 4 bases between them. The CDR3 runs 12 residues. CDR1 is ENHRY and CDR2 is SYGVKD in the germline V gene. This CDR3 reads CAISESRETQYF. The CDR3 DNA is TGTGCCATCAGTGAGTCGCGGGAGACCCAGTACTTC.

The CDR3 loop reads CASSRTITAMREQYF. As DNA, the CDR3 is TGTGCCAGCAGTCGGACTATCACGGCGATGCGGGAGCAGTACTTC. The V call is TRBV6-2 or TRBV6-3, the J call TRBJ2-7; D is perhaps TRBD2 (6 bases). V dropped 5 bases and J dropped 7 bases, with 21 bases sitting between them. Germline lookup yields CDR1 MNHEY and CDR2 SVGEGT. The CDR3 has 15 residues.

This clonotype has just a few counts. The chain links TRBV28 to TRBJ2-7, with D tentatively TRBD2 (6 bases). CDR1 and CDR2 (germline): MDHEN, SYDVKM. This CDR3 comprises 12 residues. V lost 8 bases and J 0 bases, leaving 8 bases between the germline ends. The CDR3 DNA reads as TGTGCCAGCTGGGGGGACTCCTACGAGCAGTACTTC. Protein: CASWGDSYEQYF.

In this sample, this clonotype turned up a few times. The J gene is TRBJ2-2, the V gene TRBV20-1; D gene uncertain. CDR1 is DFQATT and CDR2 is SNEGSKA in the germline V gene (reference sequence). This CDR3 is built from 14 residues. Deletions cut 2 bases from V and 4 bases from J, with 11 bases between. Here the CDR3 DNA reads TGCAGTGCTAGACGCTACAAAGCCACCGGGGAGCTGTTTTTT. Its protein product is CSARRYKATGELFF.

V gene TRBV12-3 or TRBV12-4 combines with J gene TRBJ1-5; D possibly corresponds to TRBD1 (5 bases). CDR3 length: 14 residues. V was shortened by 6 bases and J by 1 base, with 10 bases between the two germline ends. This CDR3 reads CASSQRDSNQPQHF. CDR3 bases: TGTGCCAGCAGCCAACGGGACAGCAATCAGCCCCAGCATTTT.

This clonotype was detected only a few times. V is TRBV30 and J is TRBJ1-5, with TRBD1 matching 8 bases. Germline values: CDR1 GTSNPN, CDR2 SVGIG (reference sequence). The CDR3 extends over 15 amino acids. Germline trimming cut 1 base from V and 7 bases from J; bases unmatched to any gene: 9. CDR3 residues: CAWSGGAGGRQPQHF. DNA of the CDR3: TGTGCCTGGAGTGGCGGGGCAGGGGGCCGACAGCCCCAGCATTTT.